This TCR beta chain comes out of a study of tumor-infiltrating lymphocytes in localized non-small cell lung cancer. As for the study in general: Resected tumor was paired with non-adjacent uninvolved lung from the same patient.

Of note for this clone: Its antigen is still unknown.

Clones were sequenced by immunoSEQ multiplex PCR, and TCRdb holds only the in-frame ones, with some missing. The sample shows 25,000 or so clones, 69% of them seen only once. Study-level findings and limits: No link was found between tumor T-cell fraction and recurrence-free survival.

The source of this sequence is a human donor with non-small cell lung cancer. The material sequenced was lung tumor tissue.

CDR3 nucleotide sequence: TGTGCCTGGAGTTTTACTGCCTACGAGCAGTACTTC. Translation: CAWSFTAYEQYF. This chain connects TRBV30 to TRBJ2-7; no definite D call. Germline CDR1 GTSNPN, CDR2 SVGIG (reference sequence). CDR3 length equals 12 residues. The V end lost 2 bases, the J end lost 2 bases, and 7 bases lay between the germline ends. Looking up the rest from reference TRBV30 and TRBJ2-7 gives the full variable domain: SQTIHQWPATLVQPVGSPLSLECTVEGTSNPNLYWYRQAAGRGLQLLFYSVGIGQISSEVPQNLSASRPQDRQFILSSKKLLLSDSGFYLCAWSFTAYEQYFGPGTRLTVT.